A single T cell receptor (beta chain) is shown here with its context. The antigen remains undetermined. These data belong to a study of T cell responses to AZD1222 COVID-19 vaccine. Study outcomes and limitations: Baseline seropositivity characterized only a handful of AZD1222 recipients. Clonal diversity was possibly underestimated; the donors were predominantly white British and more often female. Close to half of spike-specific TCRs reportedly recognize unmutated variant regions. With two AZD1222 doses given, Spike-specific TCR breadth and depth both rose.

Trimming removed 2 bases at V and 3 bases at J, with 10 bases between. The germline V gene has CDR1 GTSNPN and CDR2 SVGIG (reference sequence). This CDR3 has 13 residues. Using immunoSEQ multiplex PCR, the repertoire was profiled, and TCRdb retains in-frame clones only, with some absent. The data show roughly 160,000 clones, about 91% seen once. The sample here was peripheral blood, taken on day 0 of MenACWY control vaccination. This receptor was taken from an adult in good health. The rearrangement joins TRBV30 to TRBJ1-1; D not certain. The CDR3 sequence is CAWSLTHDTEAFF. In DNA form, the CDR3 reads TGTGCCTGGAGTCTGACCCATGACACTGAAGCTTTCTTT. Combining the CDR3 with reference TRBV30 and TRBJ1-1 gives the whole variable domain SQTIHQWPATLVQPVGSPLSLECTVEGTSNPNLYWYRQAAGRGLQLLFYSVGIGQISSEVPQNLSASRPQDRQFILSSKKLLLSDSGFYLCAWSLTHDTEAFFGQGTRLTVV.